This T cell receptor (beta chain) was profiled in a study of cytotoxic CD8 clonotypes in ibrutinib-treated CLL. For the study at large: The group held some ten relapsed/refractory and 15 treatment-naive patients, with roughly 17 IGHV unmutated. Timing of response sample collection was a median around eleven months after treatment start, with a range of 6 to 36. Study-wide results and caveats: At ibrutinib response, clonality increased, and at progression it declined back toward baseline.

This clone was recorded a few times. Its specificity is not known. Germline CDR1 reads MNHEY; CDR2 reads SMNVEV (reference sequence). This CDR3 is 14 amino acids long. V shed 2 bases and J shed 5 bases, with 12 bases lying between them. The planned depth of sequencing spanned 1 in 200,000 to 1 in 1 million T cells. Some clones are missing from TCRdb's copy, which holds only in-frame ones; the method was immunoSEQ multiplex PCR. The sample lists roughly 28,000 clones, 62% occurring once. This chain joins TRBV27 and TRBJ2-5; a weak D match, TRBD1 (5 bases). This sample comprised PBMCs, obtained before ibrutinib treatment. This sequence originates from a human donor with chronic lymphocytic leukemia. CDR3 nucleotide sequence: TGTGCCAGCAGTTTAGGCCAGGGTAGGGAGACCCAGTACTTC. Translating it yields CASSLGQGRETQYF.